The entry below gives a single TCR beta chain sequence along with its context. Its specificity is not known. PCR used 60 Vbeta primers and 13 Jbeta primers. The method was immunoSEQ multiplex PCR; TCRdb's version includes in-frame clones alone and lacks a portion of them. The profile shows 150,000 to 180,000 clones, roughly 77% of them singletons. The sample comes from a study of cytomegalovirus exposure and HLA in healthy donors. Study at large: Of approximately 400 genotyped donors, roughly 80% clustered with self-reported Caucasian donors. Overall study findings and caveats: In a later analysis, at a false discovery rate of 0.05, about 15,000 TCR beta sequences were associated with HLA alleles.

This cohort consisted of healthy bone marrow donors. V lost 2 bases to trimming and J lost 0 bases, with 11 bases between them. The germline V gene has CDR1 LNHNV and CDR2 YYDKDF (reference sequence). This CDR3 comprises 17 residues. The chain recombines TRBV15 with TRBJ2-6, with D perhaps TRBD2 (6 bases). The source is a man aged 25-45 years in good health and CMV-seropositive. The sample comprised PBMCs. CDR3 in amino acids: CATSRRDGSSGANVLTF. CDR3 DNA sequence: TGTGCCACCAGCAGACGGGACGGGAGCTCTGGGGCCAACGTCCTGACTTTC.